These 14 T cell receptor beta chains originate from one sample sequenced in a study of blood T cell repertoires in COVID-19. Repertoires were generated with immunoSEQ multiplex PCR, while TCRdb's copy carries only in-frame clones and drops some. Among under 130,000 clones listed, approximately 92% were seen once. The sample consisted of peripheral blood. The receptors here all came from a woman aged 80 or over with acute or convalescent COVID-19.

V gene TRBV5-6 combines with J gene TRBJ2-5; weak D call: TRBD2 (6 bases). There are 16 residues in the CDR3. The germline gives CDR1 SGHDT, CDR2 YYEEEE. Trimming took 1 base from V and 1 from J, leaving 14 bases between them. The CDR3 region is CASSLLGGAPQETQYF. The DNA for the CDR3 is TGTGCCAGCAGCTTGTTGGGCGGGGCGCCCCAAGAGACCCAGTACTTC.

The chain links TRBV9 to TRBJ1-2, with a weak D call TRBD1 (5 bases). The CDR3 is 13 amino acids. V was shortened by 5 bases and J by 3 bases, with 11 bases between the two germline ends. In germline, CDR1 is SGDLS, CDR2 YYNGEE. The CDR3 DNA reads as TGTGCCAGCAGTTCGGGGACTGACTATGGCTACACCTTC. This sequence encodes CASSSGTDYGYTF.

This chain links TRBV27 with TRBJ1-5; 7 positions match TRBD1. The CDR3 runs 18 residues. Germline V gene data show CDR1 as MNHEY and CDR2 as SMNVEV (reference sequence). Trimming took 6 bases from V and 1 from J; bases not matched to a gene: 15. CDR3 sequence reads: CASSLAGTDYTSNQPQHF. The CDR3 nucleotides read TGTGCCAGCAGCCTGGCCGGGACAGATTATACAAGCAATCAGCCCCAGCATTTT.

V and J are TRBV5-6 and TRBJ2-3; 9 bases match TRBD2. Germline V gene lookup returns CDR1 SGHDT and CDR2 YYEEEE. Unmatched junction bases numbered 4, after V lost 4 bases and J lost 1 base. The CDR3 has 15 amino acids. The CDR3 here is CASSGRLAGTDTQYF. DNA for the CDR3: TGTGCCAGCAGCGGAAGACTAGCGGGCACAGATACGCAGTATTTT. Using reference TRBV5-6 and TRBJ2-3 for the parts outside the CDR3, the full variable domain is DAGVTQSPTHLIKTRGQQVTLRCSPKSGHDTVSWYQQALGQGPQFIFQYYEEEERQRGNFPDRFSGHQFPNYSSELNVNALLLGDSALYLCASSGRLAGTDTQYFGPGTRLTVL.

Points on this clone: One end of the junction fails to match germline, which may point to a read error. The chain couples TRBV19 to TRBJ1-4; no reliable D call. The CDR3 consists of 14 residues. The germline CDR1 and CDR2 sequences are LNHDA and SQIVND (reference sequence). The CDR3 reads CASSIDTTNEKLFF. The CDR3 nucleotides read TGTGCCAGTAGCATAGATACAACTAATGAAAAACTGTTTTTT.

CDR3 in amino acids: CASSLGGTTGELFF. DNA of the CDR3: TGCGCCAGCAGCTTGGGCGGGACTACCGGGGAGCTGTTTTTT. The chain is built from TRBV5-1 and TRBJ2-2, with D tentatively TRBD2 (6 bases). V was shortened by 0 bases and J by 5 bases, with 8 bases between the two germline ends. This CDR3 comprises 14 residues. From germline, CDR1 is SGHRS and CDR2 YFSETQ.

This clone appeared once. V is TRBV15 and J is TRBJ2-2; maybe TRBD2 (6 bases). Germline CDR1 LNHNV, CDR2 YYDKDF (reference sequence). V lost 8 bases to trimming and J lost 4 bases, with 14 bases between them. The CDR3 has 14 amino acids. The CDR3 DNA is TGTGCCACCGGACATAAGGAGGGCACCGGGGAGCTGTTTTTT. Translated, it gives CATGHKEGTGELFF.

CDR3 protein: CAISESRTSEGQYF. CDR3 sequence (DNA): TGTGCCATCAGTGAGTCGAGGACCTCGGAGGGGCAGTACTTC. The gene calls are TRBV10-3 and TRBJ2-7, with D possibly TRBD2 on 6 matching bases. The CDR3 spans 14 residues. Germline lookup yields CDR1 ENHRY and CDR2 SYGVKD. The V and J ends lost 0 bases and 9 bases respectively, with 15 bases between them.

CDR3 bases: TGTGCCAGCCGCAACGGGGGGGTGACCCAGTACTTC. This codes for CASRNGGVTQYF. The chain couples TRBV3-1 (or the pseudogene TRBV3-2) to TRBJ2-5; TRBD2 matches 8 bases. Unmatched junction bases numbered 6, after V lost 8 bases and J lost 7 bases. The CDR3 spans 12 residues. Per the germline V gene, CDR1 is LGHDT and CDR2 is YNNKEL (reference sequence).

This sequence joins TRBV5-4 and TRBJ2-1; 7 bases align to TRBD1. CDR1 and CDR2 from the germline V gene are SGHNT and YYREEE (reference sequence). V lost 6 bases to trimming and J lost 5 bases; unmatched junction nucleotides: 11. The CDR3 runs 15 residues. The CDR3 region is CASNVGTAYNNEQFF. CDR3 nucleotide sequence: TGTGCCAGCAACGTCGGGACAGCGTATAACAATGAGCAGTTCTTC.

The CDR3 DNA is TGTGCCAGCAGTTGGGGACAGGACAATCTCCATAGGACCCAGCATTTT. Protein product: CASSWGQDNLHRTQHF. The V call is TRBV6-2 or TRBV6-3, the J call TRBJ1-5, with 8 bases fitting TRBD1. CDR3 length: 16 residues. Looked up from germline, CDR1 is MNHEY and CDR2 is SVGEGT. V lost 4 bases and J lost 11; bases outside the gene matches: 16.

The J gene is TRBJ2-7, the V gene TRBV6-5; D gene ambiguous. V lost 6 bases to trimming and J lost 1 base, with 13 bases between them. The CDR3 consists of 14 residues. The germline CDR1 and CDR2 sequences are MNHEY and SVGAGI. DNA for the CDR3: TGTGCCAGCAGACCACACGACACTTCCTACGAGCAGTACTTC. This gives the protein CASRPHDTSYEQYF.

The V and J genes are TRBV15 and TRBJ1-5, with D unresolved. From germline, CDR1 is LNHNV and CDR2 YYDKDF (reference sequence). This CDR3 is 13 amino acids long. The V and J ends lost 2 bases and 3 bases respectively, with 5 bases between them. CDR3 amino acids: CATSRQINQPQHF. The CDR3 nucleotides read TGTGCCACCAGCAGACAGATCAATCAGCCCCAGCATTTT.

The chain links TRBV24-1 to TRBJ2-3; TRBD2 matches 14 bases. After removal of 2 bases from V and 4 bases from J, the junction contained 4 bases not matched to a gene. The CDR3 runs 17 residues. CDR1 and CDR2 from the germline V gene are KGHDR and SFDVKD. The CDR3 bases are TGTGCCACCAGTGATTCAAGACTAGCGGGGGGGCCAGATACGCAGTATTTT. This encodes CATSDSRLAGGPDTQYF.